This section outlines one T cell receptor (beta chain) sequence together with its context. Its antigen is not identified. The CDR3 sequence is 15 residues long. V shed 4 bases and J shed 1 base, with 13 bases lying between them. Germline V gene lookup returns CDR1 SGHAT and CDR2 FQNNGV. The source of the sample is a study of CD8+ T cells in alopecia areata. Broader study findings: Clarity of TCR sharing across patients fell short of that in mice, possibly HLA-related.

Investigators isolated RNA and reverse transcribed it into cDNA to act as the sequencing template. Generated by immunoSEQ multiplex PCR, the TCRdb table keeps only in-frame clones and is missing some. This table holds around 140,000 clones, approximately 48% found once. This clonotype was obtained from a human donor with alopecia areata. V gene TRBV11-2 combines with J gene TRBJ2-5; D is perhaps TRBD2 (6 bases). Sequences were derived from CD8+ T cells sorted from blood, sampled at week 0. The CDR3 DNA follows: TGTGCCAGCAGCTGGACCGGGGGATCCCAAGAGACCCAGTACTTC. It encodes CASSWTGGSQETQYF. The complete variable domain, with remaining parts taken from reference TRBV11-2 and TRBJ2-5, reads EAGVAQSPRYKIIEKRQSVAFWCNPISGHATLYWYQQILGQGPKLLIQFQNNGVVDDSQLPKDRFSAERLKGVDSTLKIQPAKLEDSAVYLCASSWTGGSQETQYFGPGTRLLVL.